The rows below give T cell receptor beta chains drawn from one sample of a study of Graves' ophthalmopathy and Graves' hyperthyroidism. TCRdb re-derived calls from the multiplex PCR reads in MiXCR, one entry per CDR3 protein. Among fewer than 350,000 distinct CDR3 sequences listed, about a sixth were seen once. The sequencing input was peripheral blood. The receptors originated from an adult man with Graves' ophthalmopathy. CDR3s include the opening cysteine and the closing phenylalanine or tryptophan. D genes are given only for firm matches. Some rows have no size entry. The others give once, few or many, or a class for an expanded clone.

TRBV19	16	-	-	TRBJ2-2	TGTGCCAGTAGTATAAAGGGCAGGGGAAACACCGGGGAGCTGTTTTTT	CASSIKGRGNTGELFF
TRBV4-1	13	-	many	TRBJ2-5	TGCGCCAGCAGCCAATTACATCAGGAGACCCAGTACTTC	CASSQLHQETQYF
TRBV6-1	15	TRBD1	many	TRBJ2-3	TGTGCCAGCAGAGAACCGGGACAGGGAACAGATACGCAGTATTTT	CASREPGQGTDTQYF
TRBV18	13	-	many	TRBJ1-1	TGTGCCAGCTCAGTACACGAGAACACTGAAGCTTTCTTT	CASSVHENTEAFF
TRBV11-2	15	TRBD1	many	TRBJ2-7	TGTGCCAGCAGCTCAGTGACAGGGGGCTGGTACGAGCAGTACTTC	CASSSVTGGWYEQYF
TRBV12-3/TRBV12-4	13	-	many	TRBJ2-5	TGTGCCAGCAGCCCCGTCTGGGGGGAGACCCAGTACTTC	CASSPVWGETQYF
TRBV7-8	14	TRBD1	many	TRBJ1-6	TGTGCCAGCAGCTTGGGACAGAATAATTCACCCCTCCACTTT	CASSLGQNNSPLHF
TRBV25-1	16	TRBD2	many	TRBJ2-5	TGTGCCAGCAGTGAAGGGAAAACTAGCGGCCAGGAGACCCAGTACTTC	CASSEGKTSGQETQYF
TRBV28	18	TRBD2	many	TRBJ2-7	TGTGCCAGCAGTTTAAATCGGAGGTTGGGCGGGGGGTCTTACGAGCAGTACTTC	CASSLNRRLGGGSYEQYF
TRBV25-1	14	TRBD2	many	TRBJ2-5	TGTGCCAGCAGTGAAGGCGGGAGCGGAGAGACCCAGTACTTC	CASSEGGSGETQYF
TRBV7-8	13	-	many	TRBJ2-2	TGTGCCAGCAGCCCCCGCCATACCGGGGAGCTGTTTTTT	CASSPRHTGELFF
TRBV12-5	12	TRBD2	many	TRBJ2-7	TGTGCTAGCGCCCTAGCGGGTTACGAGCAGTACTTC	CASALAGYEQYF
TRBV11-1	19	-	many	TRBJ1-3	TGTGCCAGCGGTCGGACCGCCGACCTCCTCTCTCCCCCGCTGGGCACCATATATTTT	CASGRTADLLSPPLGTIYF
TRBV19	17	TRBD1	many	TRBJ1-5	TGTGCCAGTAGAAATTTATCTGGACAGGGGGCAAATCAGCCCCAGCATTTT	CASRNLSGQGANQPQHF
TRBV12-3/TRBV12-4	15	TRBD2	once	TRBJ2-1	TGTGCCAGCAGTTTCACTAGCGGGAGATCTAATGAGCAGTTCTTC	CASSFTSGRSNEQFF
TRBV7-2	14	TRBD1	many	TRBJ1-2	TGTGCCAGCAGCTTAATGCAGGGGGCAGATGGCTACACCTTC	CASSLMQGADGYTF
TRBV30	13	TRBD2	once	TRBJ2-5	TGTGCCTGGTTACTAGCGGGAGGGGAGACCCAGTACTTC	CAWLLAGGETQYF
TRBV15	13	TRBD1	-	TRBJ2-7	TGTGCCACCAGCATAACAGGGGGCGGCGAGCAGTCCTTC	CATSITGGGEQSF
TRBV27	15	TRBD1	many	TRBJ2-5	TGTGCCAGCAGTTTACGGGGACAGCCACAAGAGACCCAGTACTTC	CASSLRGQPQETQYF
TRBV6-5	15	-	-	TRBJ2-7	TGTGCCAGCAGTTCCGGCCCGGACACAACCTACGAGCAGTACTTC	CASSSGPDTTYEQYF
TRBV7-3	14	-	few	TRBJ2-3	TGTGCCAGCAGCTTCGGTAGGGAATCAGATACGCAGTATTTT	CASSFGRESDTQYF
TRBV4-1	16	TRBD2	-	TRBJ2-7	TGCGCCAGCAGCCAAATGGGGACTAGCGGGTCCTACGAGCAGTACTTC	CASSQMGTSGSYEQYF
TRBV20-1	14	TRBD2	many	TRBJ2-7	TGCAGTGCTACAGCGGGGCTCCTAACCTACGAGCAGTACTTC	CSATAGLLTYEQYF
TRBV6-2/TRBV6-3	15	-	many	TRBJ2-7	TGTGCCACCGACTCGGCGGGGTGGGGCCTCTACGAGCAGTACTTC	CATDSAGWGLYEQYF
TRBV12-3/TRBV12-4	12	TRBD1	many	TRBJ1-2	TGTGCCAGCAGTTTGGGACAGGGAGGCTACACCTTC	CASSLGQGGYTF
TRBV5-1	15	TRBD1	many	TRBJ2-2	TGCGCCAGCAGCAGCCGGACAGGGTACACCGGGGAGCTGTTTTTT	CASSSRTGYTGELFF
TRBV7-2	12	TRBD1	-	TRBJ2-7	TGTGCCAGCAGCTACGGACAGGCCGAGCAGTACTTC	CASSYGQAEQYF
TRBV7-2	14	TRBD1	many	TRBJ2-5	TGTGCCAGCAGTACGGGACAGATCCAAGAGACCCAGTACTTC	CASSTGQIQETQYF
TRBV12-3/TRBV12-4	14	TRBD1	-	TRBJ1-2	TGTGCCAGCAGGCCCGGGACAGATAACTATGGCTACACCTTC	CASRPGTDNYGYTF
TRBV5-4	14	-	few	TRBJ1-1	TGTGCCAGCAGCTTGCTGGGCCCCTACACTGAAGCTTTCTTT	CASSLLGPYTEAFF
TRBV6-1	15	-	many	TRBJ1-2	TGTGCCAGCAGTGAAGCATTGGGGGCATTCTATGGCTACACCTTC	CASSEALGAFYGYTF
TRBV12-3/TRBV12-4	15	TRBD1	-	TRBJ1-5	TGTGCCAGCAGTCGAGCGTGGGGACAGCGCGTGCCCCAGCATTTT	CASSRAWGQRVPQHF
TRBV6-5	13	-	-	TRBJ2-5	TGTGCCAGCAGTTACTCGGAGTCAGAGACCCAGTACTTC	CASSYSESETQYF
TRBV10-3	14	-	many	TRBJ2-7	TGTGCCATCAGTGCTCGGACCCGCTCCTACGAGCAGTACTTC	CAISARTRSYEQYF
TRBV7-2	14	-	many	TRBJ2-7	TGTGCCAGCAGCCCTGTCCAAATGTCCTACGAGCAGTACTTC	CASSPVQMSYEQYF
TRBV20-1	14	-	many	TRBJ2-7	TGCAGTGCTAGTGTGAAGCCGAACTCCTATGAGCAGTACTTC	CSASVKPNSYEQYF
TRBV6-5	15	TRBD1	-	TRBJ1-1	TGTGCCAGCAGTTACCGGAGGGACAGGAACACTGAAGCTTTCTTT	CASSYRRDRNTEAFF
TRBV29-1	20	TRBD2	many	TRBJ2-3	TGCAGCGTTGAAGAGGTTCGGACCGGGACTAGCGGGGGAAGCACAGATACGCAGTATTTT	CSVEEVRTGTSGGSTDTQYF
TRBV28	14	-	-	TRBJ2-7	TGTGCCAGCAGTTTACGGGAAACGGGGTACGAGCAGTACTTC	CASSLRETGYEQYF
TRBV5-1	15	TRBD2	many	TRBJ2-7	TGCGCCAGCAGCTTGGGACTAGCGGGAGCCTACGAGCAGTACTTC	CASSLGLAGAYEQYF
TRBV6-5	16	TRBD1	many	TRBJ1-1	TGTGCCAGCAGTTATCTGTGGGCCACAGGGGATGCTGAAGCTTTCTTT	CASSYLWATGDAEAFF
TRBV9	15	TRBD1	many	TRBJ2-5	TGTGCCAGCAGCGTCGGACAGGGGTACCAAGAGACCCAGTACTTC	CASSVGQGYQETQYF
TRBV13	14	-	few	TRBJ2-7	TGTGCCAGCAGCTTTAGCGAGAGAGTCTACGAGCAGTACTTC	CASSFSERVYEQYF
TRBV2	15	-	-	TRBJ2-5	TGTGCCAGCAGTTTTAGCAGGGGACGACAAGAGACCCAGTACTTC	CASSFSRGRQETQYF